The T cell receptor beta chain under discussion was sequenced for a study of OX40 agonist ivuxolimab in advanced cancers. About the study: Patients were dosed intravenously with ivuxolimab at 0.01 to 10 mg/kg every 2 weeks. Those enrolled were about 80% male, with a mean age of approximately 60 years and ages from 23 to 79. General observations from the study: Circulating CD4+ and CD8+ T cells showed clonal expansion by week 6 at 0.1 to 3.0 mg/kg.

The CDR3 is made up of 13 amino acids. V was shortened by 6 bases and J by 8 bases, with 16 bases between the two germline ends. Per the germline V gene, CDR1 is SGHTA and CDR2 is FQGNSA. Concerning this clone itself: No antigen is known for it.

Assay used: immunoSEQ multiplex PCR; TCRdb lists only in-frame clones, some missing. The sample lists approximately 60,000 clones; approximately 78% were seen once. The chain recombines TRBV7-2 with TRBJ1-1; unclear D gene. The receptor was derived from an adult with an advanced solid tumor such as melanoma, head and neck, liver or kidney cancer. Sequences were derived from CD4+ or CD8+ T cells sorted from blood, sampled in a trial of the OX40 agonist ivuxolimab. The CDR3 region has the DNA TGTGCCAGCAGTCTGGGCTCCGTCCTAGAAGCTTTCTTT. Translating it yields CASSLGSVLEAFF.